The rows below give T cell receptor beta chains drawn from one sample of a study of blood T cell repertoires in COVID-19. Some clones are missing from TCRdb's copy, which holds only in-frame ones; the method was immunoSEQ multiplex PCR. The table shows just over 300,000 clones, with roughly 89% occurring only once. Sequenced sample: PBMCs or T cells enriched from blood (not recorded which). These receptor sequences come from a woman between 18 and 30 years old with acute COVID-19. Both conserved end residues are part of each CDR3. D genes are given only for firm matches. Only part of the rows carry a size: once, few, many, or a class if the clone is expanded.

abundance,j_gene,d_gene,len,v_gene,CDR3aa,CDR3nt
-,TRBJ2-1,TRBD2,13,TRBV5-1,CASSTGLADEQFF,TGCGCCAGCAGCACGGGACTAGCGGATGAGCAGTTCTTC
-,TRBJ2-7,-,11,TRBV2,CASATRYEQYF,TGTGCCAGCGCCACGAGATACGAGCAGTACTTC
-,TRBJ1-2,TRBD1,12,TRBV29-1,CSVDRDKAGYTF,TGCAGCGTGGACAGGGACAAGGCTGGCTACACCTTC
-,TRBJ2-1,TRBD1,15,TRBV5-6,CASSLAQGEYNEQFF,TGTGCCAGCAGCTTGGCACAGGGGGAGTACAATGAGCAGTTCTTC
-,TRBJ1-2,-,14,TRBV28,CASSLGAGGYGYTF,TGTGCCAGCAGTTTGGGAGCAGGAGGTTATGGCTACACCTTC
once,TRBJ2-5,-,12,TRBV2,CASNMGEETQYF,TGTGCCAGCAACATGGGAGAAGAGACCCAGTACTTC
-,TRBJ2-5,TRBD1,16,TRBV6-2/TRBV6-3,CASSRIKQGLQETQYF,TGTGCCAGCAGTCGCATAAAACAGGGGCTCCAAGAGACCCAGTACTTC
-,TRBJ1-2,-,18,TRBV3-1/TRBV3-2,CASSRYRGNRASNYGYTF,TGTGCCAGCAGCCGCTATCGAGGTAACAGGGCTTCTAACTATGGCTACACCTTC
-,TRBJ2-5,-,13,TRBV10-3,CAITWEEGETQYF,TGTGCCATCACTTGGGAGGAGGGAGAGACCCAGTACTTC
-,TRBJ1-1,TRBD1,14,TRBV18,CASSPRDSITEAFF,TGTGCCAGCTCACCTAGGGACAGTATAACTGAAGCTTTCTTT
-,TRBJ1-5,TRBD1,15,TRBV19,CASSIRGQGDQPQHF,TGTGCCAGTAGTATCCGAGGACAGGGTGATCAGCCCCAGCATTTT
-,TRBJ2-7,TRBD1,14,TRBV27,CASSPRTGWDEQYF,TGTGCCAGCAGTCCCCGGACAGGGTGGGACGAGCAGTACTTC
few,TRBJ1-2,-,14,TRBV27,CASSFLGTTYGYTF,TGTGCCAGCAGTTTCTTGGGGACAACCTATGGCTACACCTTC
-,TRBJ2-3,TRBD2,17,TRBV7-2,CASSFGTSGRGTDTQYF,TGTGCCAGCAGCTTTGGGACTAGCGGGAGGGGCACAGATACGCAGTATTTT
-,TRBJ1-1,-,14,TRBV3-1/TRBV3-2,CASSRTGSNTEAFF,TGTGCCAGCAGCCGGACTGGGTCGAACACTGAAGCTTTCTTT
once,TRBJ2-7,-,12,TRBV28,CASHDRFHEQYF,TGTGCCAGCCACGACAGGTTCCACGAGCAGTACTTC
few,TRBJ1-5,-,14,TRBV6-5,CASSRSTGNQPQHF,TGTGCCAGCAGCCGGAGTACGGGCAATCAGCCCCAGCATTTT
-,TRBJ1-5,-,18,TRBV19,CASSINRAILRSNQPQHF,TGTGCCAGTAGTATAAACAGGGCGATTCTTCGGAGCAATCAGCCCCAGCATTTT
-,TRBJ2-3,TRBD2,15,TRBV3-1/TRBV3-2,CASSQLAGGPDTQYF,TGTGCCAGCAGCCAACTAGCGGGAGGGCCAGATACGCAGTATTTT
-,TRBJ1-5,TRBD1,21,TRBV5-3,CARSREPGQGVPRGSNQPQHF,TGTGCCAGAAGCCGCGAACCGGGACAGGGAGTCCCTAGGGGTAGCAATCAGCCCCAGCATTTT
-,TRBJ2-1,-,17,TRBV13,CASSLEPGASSYNEQFF,TGTGCCAGCAGCTTAGAGCCAGGCGCGAGCTCCTACAATGAGCAGTTCTTC
-,TRBJ2-1,-,14,TRBV4-2,CASSQDPTSNEQFF,TGTGCCAGCAGCCAAGATCCGACTAGCAATGAGCAGTTCTTC
-,TRBJ2-2,-,16,TRBV4-2,CASSQDRGQNTGELFF,TGTGCCAGCAGCCAAGATAGGGGTCAGAACACCGGGGAGCTGTTTTTT
-,TRBJ2-7,-,15,TRBV18,CASSPPPEGAYEQYF,TGTGCCAGCTCACCACCACCGGAAGGGGCCTACGAGCAGTACTTC
-,TRBJ1-5,TRBD1,13,TRBV12-3/TRBV12-4,CASRPQGHQPQHF,TGTGCCAGCAGACCACAGGGGCATCAGCCCCAGCATTTT
-,TRBJ2-1,TRBD1,16,TRBV3-1/TRBV3-2,CASSQETGGHYNEQFF,TGTGCCAGCAGCCAAGAAACAGGGGGGCACTACAATGAGCAGTTCTTC
few,TRBJ1-3,TRBD1,11,TRBV11-2,CASSSDRWIYF,TGTGCCAGCAGTTCGGACAGGTGGATATATTTT
-,TRBJ2-7,-,13,TRBV28,CASSVSGLYEQYF,TGTGCCAGCAGTGTATCGGGACTCTACGAGCAGTACTTC
-,TRBJ1-5,-,16,TRBV11-2,CASSPSGRARDQPQHF,TGTGCCAGCAGCCCCTCGGGTAGGGCGCGGGATCAGCCCCAGCATTTT
-,TRBJ2-1,-,16,TRBV27,CASSSLWRPDYNEQFF,TGTGCCAGCAGTTCTCTTTGGCGGCCCGATTACAATGAGCAGTTCTTC
few,TRBJ2-1,TRBD2,17,TRBV7-9,CASSPGGPGLANNEQFF,TGTGCCAGCAGCCCCGGGGGCCCTGGACTAGCGAACAATGAGCAGTTCTTC
-,TRBJ2-2,-,15,TRBV7-2,CASSLFASATGELFF,TGTGCCAGCAGCTTGTTTGCTAGCGCGACCGGGGAGCTGTTTTTT
few,TRBJ2-1,TRBD2,13,TRBV2,CASSLAGTSPQFF,TGTGCCAGCAGTTTGGCCGGGACTAGCCCCCAGTTCTTC
-,TRBJ1-2,TRBD1,17,TRBV19,CASSTPGQGLANYGYTF,TGTGCCAGTAGTACTCCGGGACAGGGATTAGCTAACTATGGCTACACCTTC
-,TRBJ1-5,-,15,TRBV7-9,CASSPGGFGNQPQHF,TGTGCCAGCAGCCCCGGGGGATTCGGCAATCAGCCCCAGCATTTT
-,TRBJ2-7,-,13,TRBV18,CASSPQTAHEQYF,TGTGCCAGCTCACCACAGACAGCCCACGAGCAGTACTTC
-,TRBJ1-1,-,15,TRBV28,CASSFAGNMNTEAFF,TGTGCCAGCAGTTTCGCGGGGAACATGAACACTGAAGCTTTCTTT
-,TRBJ2-5,-,15,TRBV28,CASSELGALFETQYF,TGTGCCAGCAGTGAATTGGGGGCCCTCTTTGAGACCCAGTACTTC
-,TRBJ1-1,TRBD1,13,TRBV12-3/TRBV12-4,CASSLTGKAEAFF,TGTGCCAGCAGTTTGACAGGGAAGGCTGAAGCTTTCTTT
-,TRBJ2-2,-,16,TRBV9,CASSHHPRDNTGELFF,TGTGCCAGCAGCCATCACCCGCGGGATAACACCGGGGAGCTGTTTTTT
-,TRBJ2-7,TRBD2,15,TRBV24-1,CATSPGLAGPYEQYF,TGTGCCACCAGTCCGGGACTAGCGGGTCCCTACGAGCAGTACTTC
-,TRBJ2-3,-,16,TRBV25-1,CASSLSMRGGADTQYF,TGTGCCAGCTCCCTCTCTATGAGGGGGGGAGCAGATACGCAGTATTTT
-,TRBJ1-2,TRBD1,14,TRBV27,CASSFGTGGIGYTF,TGTGCCAGCAGCTTCGGGACAGGGGGAATTGGCTACACCTTC
-,TRBJ1-2,-,16,TRBV5-1,CASSLALAGNNYGYTF,TGCGCCAGCAGCTTGGCCTTGGCAGGTAACAACTATGGCTACACCTTC
-,TRBJ2-7,TRBD1,17,TRBV14,CASSQTWGTGVAYEQYF,TGTGCCAGCAGCCAAACGTGGGGAACAGGGGTGGCCTACGAGCAGTACTTC
-,TRBJ1-6,TRBD1,14,TRBV9,CASSVGTGLSPLHF,TGTGCCAGCAGCGTAGGGACAGGGCTTTCACCCCTCCACTTT
once,TRBJ2-7,-,14,TRBV19,CASSAGRLSYEQYF,TGTGCCAGTAGTGCCGGTCGTCTCTCCTACGAGCAGTACTTC
-,TRBJ2-5,TRBD2,17,TRBV5-1,CASSKRTSGNGQETQYF,TGCGCCAGCAGCAAAAGGACTAGCGGGAACGGCCAAGAGACCCAGTACTTC